These 12 T cell receptor beta chains were all obtained from the same sample, sequenced in a study of prognosis after radiotherapy for stage I lung cancer (dated by TCRdb to 2020 to 2023). Sequenced using an Illumina HiSeq 3000. The TCR beta CDR3 region was amplified from genomic DNA by two rounds of multiplex PCR. The first PCR round used primers specific to each TRBV and TRBJ gene, with sequences filed in Chinese patent CN105087789A. Using fastp trimming at Q25 and MiXCR clonotype assembly, TCRdb reanalyzed the public sequencing data and kept in-frame beta chains. Rows are unified per CDR3 protein, each entry keeping the most common DNA and genes. The sample has tens of thousands of distinct CDR3 sequences on record, around a third of them singletons. The ten largest clones take up over 10% of the sample. The sequencing used PBMCs, collected before or after stereotactic body radiation therapy (not recorded which). All receptors come from a donor of 50 years or more with non-small cell lung cancer.

The gene calls are TRBV11-2 and TRBJ1-2; a possible D gene is TRBD1 (6 bases). Trimming cost V 0 bases and J 8 bases, with 22 bases left between them. This CDR3 contains 17 residues. CDR1 and CDR2 (germline): SGHAT, FQNNGV. CDR3 protein: CASSLDTPHPSGEGYTF. The CDR3 DNA reads TGTGCCAGCAGCTTAGATACCCCCCACCCGTCAGGGGAAGGCTACACCTTC.

This clonotype was seen at least ten times. V gene TRBV6-2 or TRBV6-3 combines with J gene TRBJ2-4; possible D gene TRBD1, 5 bases. Germline V gene sequence: CDR1 MNHEY, CDR2 SVGEGT. This CDR3 region has 14 residues. V shed 4 bases and J shed 0 bases, with 7 bases lying between them. The CDR3 DNA sequence: TGTGCCAGCAGTTCGGACATAGCCAAAAACATTCAGTACTTC. Translating it yields CASSSDIAKNIQYF.

In this sample, this clonotype turned up many times. A read error may produce the germline difference seen at one junction end. The chain employs TRBV12-3 or TRBV12-4 and TRBJ1-3; D gene ambiguous. The CDR3 totals 13 residues. CDR3 protein: CASSFGSLFVPDF. The CDR3 DNA sequence: TGTGCCAGCAGTTTTGGGTCGCTATTCGTACCCGATTTT.

This clonotype was recorded at least ten times. J is TRBJ1-4 and V is TRBV18; TRBD1 might be the D (5 bases). Between the trimmed V and J ends, which lost 4 bases and 5 bases, there was a span of 17 bases. CDR3 length: 16 amino acids. The germline V gene has CDR1 KGHSH and CDR2 LQKENI. The CDR3 is CASSLSYRDGNEKLFF. In DNA form, the CDR3 reads TGTGCCAGCTCACTTTCCTACCGGGACGGCAATGAAAAACTGTTTTTT.

Ten or more counts support this clonotype. CDR3 nucleotides: TGTGCCAGCAGTTTAAGGCTAGCGGCCTACAATGAGCAGTTCTTC. Amino acid sequence: CASSLRLAAYNEQFF. V gene TRBV28 combines with J gene TRBJ2-1; 7 bases map to TRBD2. Germline lookup yields CDR1 MDHEN and CDR2 SYDVKM. The CDR3 runs 15 residues. V gave up 2 bases and J gave up 2 bases; unmatched junction bases: 3.

In this sample, this clonotype turned up many times. V is TRBV27 and J is TRBJ2-2; D is unclear. This CDR3 has 16 residues. V was shortened by 5 bases and J by 1 base, with 14 bases between the two germline ends. CDR1 and CDR2 (germline): MNHEY, SMNVEV (reference sequence). The CDR3 is CASSRAWGKNTGELFF. The CDR3 DNA is TGTGCCAGCAGTCGAGCCTGGGGAAAGAACACCGGGGAGCTGTTTTTT.

The table lists this clonotype with many counts. The V and J genes are TRBV15 and TRBJ2-1, with a tentative D call TRBD2 (5 bases). The CDR3 spans 14 residues. V lost 1 base and J 7 bases, leaving 11 bases between the germline ends. The germline CDR1 and CDR2 sequences are LNHNV and YYDKDF (reference sequence). The CDR3 sequence is CATSRGSSGNEQFF. Here the CDR3 DNA reads TGTGCCACCAGCAGAGGATCCTCGGGGAATGAGCAGTTCTTC.

CDR3 amino acids: CASSPRDGGNTIYF. CDR3 coding DNA: TGTGCCAGCAGCCCCCGGGACGGTGGAAACACCATATATTTT. The V and J genes are TRBV28 and TRBJ1-3; tentative D call: TRBD1 (5 bases). The germline V gene encodes CDR1 MDHEN and CDR2 SYDVKM. The CDR3 loop spans 14 amino acids. V lost 6 bases and J lost 3, with 12 bases in between.

This clonotype is labeled as medium-sized. The chain links TRBV5-1 to TRBJ1-6, with D possibly TRBD1 on 5 matching bases. With 1 base removed from V and 6 bases from J, the gap between germline ends came to 14 bases. The CDR3 totals 16 residues. Germline V gives CDR1 SGHRS, CDR2 YFSETQ. CDR3 coding DNA: TGCGCCAGCAGCTTGTTGGGGACGGCCGCTAATTCACCCCTCCACTTT. It codes for CASSLLGTAANSPLHF.

The CDR3 nucleotides are TGCAGTGCTAGTTTTATGGGAACTAGCGGGAGGAATGAGCAGTTCTTC. Its translation: CSASFMGTSGRNEQFF. The rearrangement joins TRBV20-1 to TRBJ2-1; 12 nucleotides agree with TRBD2. The CDR3 totals 16 residues. V was clipped by 3 bases and J by 7 bases; unmatched bases: 10. The germline V gene encodes CDR1 DFQATT and CDR2 SNEGSKA (reference sequence).

This clonotype was counted at least ten times. V is TRBV5-8 and J is TRBJ2-1; D possibly corresponds to TRBD2 (6 bases). Germline values: CDR1 SGHTS, CDR2 YDEGEE. V was trimmed by 5 bases and J by 3 bases, leaving 9 bases between them. This CDR3 has 13 residues. This CDR3 reads CASRQEGYNEQFF. The CDR3 DNA reads TGTGCCAGCAGGCAGGAGGGCTACAATGAGCAGTTCTTC.

The V and J genes are TRBV14 and TRBJ2-7; D not resolved. The CDR3 is 14 amino acids. Germline lookup yields CDR1 SGHDN and CDR2 FVKESK. Trimming cost V 3 bases and J 0 bases, with 9 bases left between them. In nucleotides, the CDR3 is TGTGCCAGCAGCCATATTACAGACTCCTACGAGCAGTACTTC. Its protein product is CASSHITDSYEQYF.